This entry is about one T cell receptor (beta chain). Original processing methods: Estimates of nucleated cell counts were drawn from the amplification of reference gene primers. Only in-frame clones appear in the TCRdb table, and some are missing; sequencing was by immunoSEQ multiplex PCR. V, J and clone size are those of that table, while D and trimming were read from the DNA. The sample contains 150,000 to 200,000 clones, around nine tenths of which appear only once. The data derive from a study of blood T cell repertoires in COVID-19. About the study: COVID-19 samples from acute and convalescent phases originated in the United States, Italy and Spain. Sample material is recorded as cDNA or gDNA derived from T cells, B-cell-depleted T cells, or PBMCs.

The CDR3 loop spans 15 amino acids. Germline CDR1 is SNHLY and CDR2 is FYNNEI. Trimming removed 7 bases from V and 3 bases from J, with 15 bases in between. The chain uses TRBV2 and TRBJ2-2; D is perhaps TRBD1 (5 bases). This receptor was identified in a man aged 55-75 years with active or convalescent COVID-19. Sequenced: peripheral blood. CDR3 amino acids: CASKGNHGHTGELFF. The CDR3 nucleotides are TGTGCCAGCAAGGGGAATCATGGTCACACCGGGGAGCTGTTTTTT.